The 22 T cell receptor beta chains reported below all come from one sample, sequenced in a study of blood T cell repertoires in COVID-19. Sequenced by immunoSEQ multiplex PCR; TCRdb stores in-frame clones only, minus some. Of about 50,000 clones in the sample, around 90% are singletons; the top ten hold roughly an eighth. The sequenced sample was peripheral blood. The receptors stem from a human donor with active COVID-19. The donor label of this sample is uncertain.

The count of this clone is one. The J gene is TRBJ2-2, the V gene TRBV2; D gene uncertain. CDR1 is SNHLY, CDR2 FYNNEI, per germline. V was trimmed by 2 bases and J by 6 bases, leaving 10 bases between them. This CDR3 region has 14 residues. For the CDR3, the DNA is TGTGCCAGCAGTGAAATTAGTATGGCCGGGGAGCTGTTTTTT. This encodes CASSEISMAGELFF.

V is TRBV7-2 and J is TRBJ1-4; D not resolved. V was clipped by 5 bases and J by 3 bases, with 10 bases between them. This CDR3 region has 14 residues. From germline, CDR1 is SGHTA and CDR2 FQGNSA. In DNA form, the CDR3 reads TGTGCCAGCAGCCTGACTCGGGCTAATGAAAAACTGTTTTTT. It yields the protein CASSLTRANEKLFF.

J is TRBJ2-7 and V is TRBV23-1; the D gene is possibly TRBD2 (6 bases). TRBV23-1 is placed among ORFs of uncertain function. CDR3 length equals 15 residues. V was cut by 3 bases and J by 1 base, with 13 bases left in between. The CDR3 protein is CASSQPGLNSYEQYF. The CDR3 coding sequence is TGCGCCAGCAGTCAGCCGGGACTGAATTCCTACGAGCAGTACTTC.

V and J are TRBV6-5 and TRBJ1-5; D call uncertain. V was clipped by 0 bases and J by 6 bases, with 12 bases between them. Germline values: CDR1 MNHEY, CDR2 SVGAGI. The CDR3 consists of 15 residues. DNA for the CDR3: TGTGCCAGCAGTTACTCGAGGAGGGAAGGTCAGCCCCAGCATTTT. Encoded protein: CASSYSRREGQPQHF.

The chain links TRBV27 to TRBJ2-7; 9 nucleotides agree with TRBD2. Germline V gene sequence: CDR1 MNHEY, CDR2 SMNVEV (reference sequence). The CDR3 has 13 residues. The chain's CDR3 is CAAGTSYPYEQYF. CDR3 sequence (DNA): TGTGCGGCTGGGACTAGCTATCCCTACGAGCAGTACTTC.

Written as DNA, the CDR3 is TGTGCCAGCAGTCTCGGCTTAGGGGGCAGGGCCGGGGAGCTGTTTTTT. Residues: CASSLGLGGRAGELFF. The J gene is TRBJ2-2, the V gene TRBV27, with 7 bases lining up with TRBD1. V shed 5 bases, J shed 6 bases, and the junction held 12 bases outside the gene matches. The CDR3 consists of 16 residues. Germline CDR1 MNHEY, CDR2 SMNVEV (reference sequence).

The rearrangement joins TRBV5-3 to TRBJ2-3, with 9 bases aligning to TRBD1. TRBV5-3 is an ORF; its function is uncertain. This CDR3 is 17 amino acids long. The J segment lost 1 base and the V segment lost 4 bases, leaving 10 bases of the junction unmatched. This CDR3 reads CARSRGGQGGGTDTQYF. The CDR3 coding sequence is TGTGCCAGAAGCAGAGGGGGACAGGGAGGGGGCACAGATACGCAGTATTTT.

The chain links TRBV7-8 to TRBJ2-7; D not certain. Deletions cut 5 bases from V and 1 base from J, with 12 bases between. The length of the CDR3 is 14 residues. Germline V lookup: CDR1 SGHVS, CDR2 FQNEAQ. The CDR3 sequence is CASSIGPFSYEQYF. CDR3 nucleotides: TGTGCCAGCAGCATAGGGCCATTTTCCTACGAGCAGTACTTC. Based on the CDR3 plus reference TRBV7-8 and TRBJ2-7, the full variable domain is GAGVSQSPRYKVAKRGQDVALRCDPISGHVSLFWYQQALGQGPEFLTYFQNEAQLDKSGLPSDRFFAERPEGSVSTLKIQRTQQEDSAVYLCASSIGPFSYEQYFGPGTRLTVT.

The J gene is TRBJ2-7, the V gene TRBV25-1; 9 bases agree with TRBD2. The CDR3 totals 14 residues. Per germline, CDR1 MGHDK and CDR2 SYGVNS. V trimming: 6 bases; J trimming: 5 bases; junction bases outside the gene matches: 8. CDR3 residues: CASSVLGTSHEQYF. The CDR3 DNA follows: TGTGCCAGCAGCGTCTTAGGGACTAGCCACGAGCAGTACTTC.

The chain links TRBV5-6 to TRBJ1-2; 7 nucleotides line up with TRBD1. Germline V gives CDR1 SGHDT, CDR2 YYEEEE. V was clipped by 0 bases and J by 8 bases; unmatched bases: 10. This CDR3 has 15 residues. The CDR3 loop is CASSLEDRIYRGYTF. For the CDR3, the DNA is TGTGCCAGCAGCTTGGAGGACAGGATATATAGGGGCTACACCTTC.

This chain connects TRBV6-5 to TRBJ2-5; the D gene is possibly TRBD1 (7 bases). Between the trimmed V and J ends, which lost 5 bases and 4 bases, there was a span of 14 bases. This CDR3 spans 14 amino acids. CDR1 is MNHEY and CDR2 is SVGAGI in the germline V gene. The CDR3 nucleotides are TGTGCCAGCAGTCTCAGGGGGGCACGAGAGACCCAGTACTTC. Its protein product is CASSLRGARETQYF.

V gene TRBV2 combines with J gene TRBJ1-1; unclear D gene. From germline, CDR1 is SNHLY and CDR2 FYNNEI. V lost 9 bases and J lost 9, with 14 bases in between. CDR3 length equals 11 residues. The CDR3 spells CARRDEVKAFF. In nucleotides, the CDR3 is TGTGCCAGACGGGATGAAGTTAAAGCTTTCTTT.

The V gene is TRBV7-9, the J gene TRBJ2-7; 7 nucleotides match TRBD1. There are 14 residues in the CDR3. The germline V gene has CDR1 SEHNR and CDR2 FQNEAQ (reference sequence). V was clipped by 1 base and J by 5 bases; unmatched bases: 5. CDR3 region: CASSLEGAANEQYF. The CDR3 DNA follows: TGTGCCAGCAGCTTAGAGGGGGCCGCCAACGAGCAGTACTTC. Full variable domain (missing parts from reference TRBV7-9 and TRBJ2-7): DTGVSQNPRHKITKRGQNVTFRCDPISEHNRLYWYRQTLGQGPEFLTYFQNEAQLEKSRLLSDRFSAERPKGSFSTLEIQRTEQGDSAMYLCASSLEGAANEQYFGPGTRLTVT.

V and J are TRBV6-5 and TRBJ1-6, with 10 bases identical to TRBD1. With 7 bases clipped from V and 6 bases from J, the junction kept 6 bases outside the gene matches. Germline V gives CDR1 MNHEY, CDR2 SVGAGI. The CDR3 length is 15 residues. The CDR3: CASMRTGGFNSPLHF. The CDR3 nucleotides are TGTGCCAGCATGAGGACAGGGGGTTTTAATTCACCCCTCCACTTT.

This rearrangement joins TRBV3-1 (or the pseudogene TRBV3-2) to TRBJ2-3, with 9 nucleotides matching TRBD2. V lost 3 bases and J lost 4; bases outside the gene matches: 5. The germline V gene has CDR1 LGHDT and CDR2 YNNKEL (reference sequence). This CDR3 is 15 amino acids long. The CDR3 protein is CASSQGTSTSDTQYF. As DNA, the CDR3 is TGTGCCAGCAGCCAGGGGACTAGCACATCAGATACGCAGTATTTT.

This clone was observed a handful of times. The chain carries TRBV4-2 and TRBJ2-3; D perhaps matches TRBD1 (5 bases). Per germline, CDR1 LGHNA and CDR2 YNFKEQ. The CDR3 runs to 15 residues. Trimming shortened V by 0 bases and J by 6 bases, and 13 bases separated the two germline ends. The CDR3 nucleotides read TGTGCCAGCAGCCAAGAAGGGGCAGTTCGGGATACGCAGTATTTT. This gives the protein CASSQEGAVRDTQYF.

The rearrangement uses TRBV7-9 and TRBJ2-1, with 9 bases that match TRBD1. Germline CDR1 reads SEHNR; CDR2 reads FQNEAQ (reference sequence). This CDR3 spans 15 amino acids. V shed 5 bases, J shed 4 bases, and the junction held 6 bases outside the gene matches. As DNA, the CDR3 is TGTGCCAGCAGCCTGGGGACAGGGATGTACAATGAGCAGTTCTTC. Translating it yields CASSLGTGMYNEQFF.

CDR3 bases: TGCGCCAGCAGCGACCGGACTAGCGGGAAAATCGGGGAGCTGTTTTTT. Translating gives CASSDRTSGKIGELFF. J is TRBJ2-2 and V is TRBV4-1, with 12 bases aligning to TRBD2. Germline V lookup: CDR1 MGHRA, CDR2 YSYEKL. This CDR3 is built from 16 residues. V lost 5 bases to trimming and J lost 7 bases; unmatched junction nucleotides: 8.

CDR3 bases: TGTGCCAGCAGCTTAAGATCCGGGTACGAGCAGTACTTC. The encoded protein is CASSLRSGYEQYF. The chain has TRBV7-3 and TRBJ2-7, with no clear D. Looked up from germline, CDR1 is SGHTA and CDR2 is FQGTGA. The CDR3 is 13 amino acids. The V and J ends lost 1 base and 4 bases respectively, with 8 bases between them.

The V and J genes are TRBV9 and TRBJ2-7; D gene uncertain. Deletions cut 0 bases from V and 0 bases from J, with 7 bases between. CDR3 length equals 14 residues. Germline CDR1 and CDR2: SGDLS and YYNGEE. CDR3 loop: CASSVGADSYEQYF. In DNA form, the CDR3 reads TGTGCCAGCAGCGTAGGGGCAGACTCCTACGAGCAGTACTTC. The complete variable domain, with remaining parts taken from reference TRBV9 and TRBJ2-7, reads DSGVTQTPKHLITATGQRVTLRCSPRSGDLSVYWYQQSLDQGLQFLIQYYNGEERAKGNILERFSAQQFPDLHSELNLSSLELGDSALYFCASSVGADSYEQYFGPGTRLTVT.

The V and J genes are TRBV21-1 and TRBJ2-1; no check of the table's D call, TRBD1, against the DNA was made. TRBV21-1 is a listed pseudogene. CDR3 length equals 14 residues. The CDR3 protein is CASSKSRQGNEQFF. In DNA form, the CDR3 reads TGTGCCAGCAGCAAATCGAGACAGGGGAATGAGCAGTTCTTC.

The rearrangement links TRBV5-4 to TRBJ1-6, with D possibly matching TRBD1 (5 bases). Between the trimmed V and J ends, which lost 6 bases and 1 base, there was a span of 14 bases. The CDR3 extends over 16 amino acids. CDR1 is SGHNT and CDR2 is YYREEE in the germline V gene (reference sequence). CDR3 nucleotide sequence: TGTGCCAGCACCACTGGGGGGGTATCCTATAATTCACCCCTCCACTTT. Its protein is CASTTGGVSYNSPLHF.